This T cell receptor (beta chain) came from a study of T cells after yellow fever vaccination. Study in general: SMART-Seq v4 Ultra Low Input served to prepare low-cell-number fractions. Broader study findings: A weaker but faster secondary response was observed, peaking on day 5 versus 15. Reappearance after the booster was observed for most primary-vaccination clones (roughly 97% CD4, approximately 90% CD8).

Synthesis of TCR cDNA relied on 5'RACE template switching, which attached a universal primer site and UMIs. One entry per CDR3 protein, called by TCRdb with MiXCR from the 5' RACE reads. Of under 150,000 distinct CDR3 sequences detected, 15% appear once; the ten largest clones hold approximately 43%. Trimming shortened V by 4 bases and J by 2 bases, and 8 bases separated the two germline ends. This CDR3 is built from 13 residues. Per germline, CDR1 SGHTA and CDR2 FQGNSA. There are a few counts of this clonotype. Its antigen remains unknown. The sample here was CD8+ T cells sorted from PBMCs, taken 5 days after the yellow fever booster vaccination. The sequence was obtained from a man between 18 and 35 years old who received the YFV17D yellow fever vaccine. The chain employs TRBV7-2 and TRBJ2-5, with D uncertain. This CDR3 reads CASSSPPQETQYF. The CDR3 DNA sequence: TGTGCCAGCAGCTCCCCCCCGCAAGAGACCCAGTACTTC.